These 13 T cell receptor beta chains originate from one sample sequenced in a study of blood T cells in healthy people across ages. Combining a sample-barcoded 5' primer with a J-beta primer mix, a second PCR ran for about 6 to 12 cycles. Each CDR3 protein gets one entry after TCRdb re-called the 5' RACE reads with MiXCR. This repertoire shows about 640,000 distinct CDR3 sequences, about 30% found once; its top ten account for 15% to 17%. The material sequenced was blood. These receptors were obtained from a woman over 75 in good health.

Of note for this clonotype: Compared with germline, one end of the junction differs, possibly owing to a read error. The chain combines TRBV20-1 with TRBJ2-3; 8 positions agree with TRBD2. Germline-derived CDR1 and CDR2 are DFQATT and SNEGSKA (reference sequence). The CDR3 runs 15 residues. The CDR3 sequence: CSARRASGYTDAQYF. CDR3 coding DNA: TGCAGTGCCAGAAGAGCTAGCGGGTACACAGATGCGCAGTATTTT.

Ten or more counts support this clonotype. V usage is TRBV7-2 and J usage is TRBJ1-6, with D perhaps matching TRBD1 (6 bases). This CDR3 region has 14 residues. Per the germline V gene, CDR1 is SGHTA and CDR2 is FQGNSA. V was shortened by 6 bases and J by 7 bases, with 13 bases between the two germline ends. CDR3 loop: CASRLGQTNSPLHF. For the CDR3, the DNA is TGTGCCAGCAGACTTGGACAGACGAATTCACCCCTCCACTTT.

The sample holds many counts of this clonotype. This chain connects TRBV7-2 to TRBJ2-1; no reliable D call. CDR1 is SGHTA and CDR2 is FQGNSA in the germline V gene. The CDR3 loop spans 15 amino acids. The ends were cut back, 6 bases at V and 4 bases at J, with 16 bases in the middle. CDR3 protein: CASRTAPATYNEQFF. CDR3 DNA: TGTGCCAGCAGAACGGCCCCGGCTACTTACAATGAGCAGTTCTTC.

This clonotype showed up just once. This sequence joins TRBV20-1 and TRBJ1-4, with no clear D. The V and J ends lost 5 bases and 7 bases respectively, with 8 bases between them. The V gene's germline CDR1 is DFQATT and CDR2 SNEGSKA (reference sequence). The CDR3 spans 11 residues. The CDR3 region has the DNA TGCAGTGCTCGGGAAATTGAAAAACTGTTTTTT. Translation: CSAREIEKLFF.

The gene calls are TRBV7-9 and TRBJ2-2; tentatively, D is TRBD1 or TRBD2 (6 bases each). V shed 4 bases and J shed 4 bases, with 10 bases lying between them. The germline V gene encodes CDR1 SEHNR and CDR2 FQNEAQ (reference sequence). There are 14 residues in the CDR3. The CDR3 reads CASSWGAGTGELFF. The CDR3 DNA reads as TGTGCCAGCAGCTGGGGGGCCGGCACCGGGGAGCTGTTTTTT.

This clonotype was observed a few times. This sequence may be a read error, since a much larger clone differs from it by one base. V gene TRBV20-1 combines with J gene TRBJ2-7; D gene unclear. This CDR3 contains 12 residues. Germline lookup yields CDR1 DFQATT and CDR2 SNEGSKA (reference sequence). CDR3 sequence: CRATPTAYEQYF. DNA of the CDR3: TGCAGGGCTACCCCGACGGCCTACGAGCAGTACTTC.

This clonotype has at least ten counts. The chain carries TRBV5-1 and TRBJ2-1, with TRBD1 as a possible D gene (5 bases). Germline V gene data show CDR1 as SGHRS and CDR2 as YFSETQ. Between the trimmed V and J ends, which lost 7 bases and 3 bases, there was a span of 11 bases. This CDR3 region has 13 residues. In DNA form, the CDR3 reads TGCGCCAGCGGATGGACATACTACAATGAGCAGTTCTTC. It translates to CASGWTYYNEQFF.

This clonotype was detected ten times or more. The chain couples TRBV6-5 to TRBJ2-1; 11 nucleotides line up with TRBD2. In germline, CDR1 is MNHEY, CDR2 SVGAGI. J gave up 3 bases and V 6 bases, and 10 bases lay outside the gene matches. The CDR3 spans 17 residues. The CDR3 coding sequence is TGTGCCAGCAGCCAGTTACGTAGCGGGGGGGGCTACAATGAGCAGTTCTTC. Protein product: CASSQLRSGGGYNEQFF.

In regard to this clonotype: One end of the junction does not line up with germline, which may come from a read error. DNA for the CDR3: TGTGCCAGCAGTGACTCGACAGGGACTCGCGTCGTGGCCCAGTACTTC. This sequence encodes CASSDSTGTRVVAQYF. The chain recombines TRBV6-2 or TRBV6-3 with TRBJ2-5; TRBD1 is a possible D gene (7 bases). The germline V gene encodes CDR1 MNHEY and CDR2 SVGEGT. The CDR3 is 16 amino acids.

A word on this clonotype: It may be a read error: a sequence one base away is much more abundant. This chain links TRBV9 with TRBJ2-5, with D perhaps TRBD1 (6 bases). Germline loops: CDR1 SGDLS, CDR2 YYNGEE. This CDR3 is 14 amino acids long. In DNA, the CDR3 is TGTGCCAGCAGCGTAGGGACGGGACAAGAGGCCCAGTACTTC. Encoded protein: CASSVGTGQEAQYF.

The chain employs TRBV24-1 and TRBJ2-1; 15 bases line up with TRBD2. Trimming cost V 4 bases and J 4 bases; bases outside gene matches: 13. Germline CDR1 reads KGHDR; CDR2 reads SFDVKD. CDR3 length: 20 amino acids. The CDR3 nucleotides read TGTGCCACCAGTGACTCCGGGACTAGCGGGGGGCTCAACCGGTACAATGAGCAGTTCTTC. It codes for CATSDSGTSGGLNRYNEQFF.

This clonotype was observed a few times. The J gene is TRBJ1-6, the V gene TRBV6-5; 9 bases are shared with TRBD1. Germline V gene data show CDR1 as MNHEY and CDR2 as SVGAGI. This CDR3 is 15 amino acids long. Trimming at V came to 5 bases and at J to 9 bases, leaving 8 bases not matched to a gene. The CDR3 spells CASSLGQGFSSPLHF. The CDR3 DNA reads TGTGCCAGCAGTCTCGGACAGGGGTTTAGTTCACCCCTCCACTTT.

V gene TRBV20-1 combines with J gene TRBJ1-1; 8 bases fit TRBD1. After removal of 3 bases from V and 8 bases from J, the junction contained 11 bases not matched to a gene. This CDR3 spans 14 amino acids. Germline V lookup: CDR1 DFQATT, CDR2 SNEGSKA (reference sequence). CDR3 in DNA: TGCAGTGCTAGTCGACAGGGGTCACGTATAGAAGCTTTCTTT. Its protein product is CSASRQGSRIEAFF.